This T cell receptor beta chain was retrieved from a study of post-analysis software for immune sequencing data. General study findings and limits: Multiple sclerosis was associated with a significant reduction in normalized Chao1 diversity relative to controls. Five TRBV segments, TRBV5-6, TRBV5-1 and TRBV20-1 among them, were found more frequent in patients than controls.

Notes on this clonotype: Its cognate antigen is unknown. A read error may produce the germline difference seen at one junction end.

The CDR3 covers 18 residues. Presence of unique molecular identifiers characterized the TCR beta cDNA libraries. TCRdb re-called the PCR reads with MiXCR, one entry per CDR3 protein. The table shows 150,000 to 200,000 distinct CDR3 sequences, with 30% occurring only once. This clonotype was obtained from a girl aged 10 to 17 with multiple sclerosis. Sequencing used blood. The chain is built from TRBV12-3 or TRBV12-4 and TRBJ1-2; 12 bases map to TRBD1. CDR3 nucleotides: TGTGTCAGCAGTTTCTATTTGGGACAGGGGGCGCGGGGCTATGGCTACACCTTC. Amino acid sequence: CVSSFYLGQGARGYGYTF.